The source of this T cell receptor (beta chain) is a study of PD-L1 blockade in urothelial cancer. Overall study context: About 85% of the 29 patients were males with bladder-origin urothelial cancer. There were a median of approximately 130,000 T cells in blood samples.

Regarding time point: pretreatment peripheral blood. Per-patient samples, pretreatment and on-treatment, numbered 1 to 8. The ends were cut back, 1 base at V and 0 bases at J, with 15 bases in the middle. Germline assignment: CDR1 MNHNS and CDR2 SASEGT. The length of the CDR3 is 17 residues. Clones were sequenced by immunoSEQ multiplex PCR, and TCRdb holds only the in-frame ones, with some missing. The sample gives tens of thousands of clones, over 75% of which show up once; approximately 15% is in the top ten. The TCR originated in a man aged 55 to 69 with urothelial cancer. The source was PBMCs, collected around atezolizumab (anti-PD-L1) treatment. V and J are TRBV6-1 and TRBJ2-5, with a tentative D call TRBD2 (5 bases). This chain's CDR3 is CASSEEPERAYQETQYF. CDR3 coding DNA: TGTGCCAGCAGTGAAGAGCCGGAGAGGGCGTACCAAGAGACCCAGTACTTC.